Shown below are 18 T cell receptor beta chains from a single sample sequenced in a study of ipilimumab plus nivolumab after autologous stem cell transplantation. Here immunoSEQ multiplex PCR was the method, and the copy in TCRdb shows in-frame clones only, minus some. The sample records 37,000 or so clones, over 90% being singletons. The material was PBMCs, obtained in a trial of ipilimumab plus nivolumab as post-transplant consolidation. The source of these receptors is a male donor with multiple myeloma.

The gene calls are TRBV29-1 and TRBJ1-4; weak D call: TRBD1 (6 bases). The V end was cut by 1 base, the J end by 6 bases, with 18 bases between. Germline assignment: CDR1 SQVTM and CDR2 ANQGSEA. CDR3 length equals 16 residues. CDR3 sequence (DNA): TGCAGCGTTGAAGGTCGAGGACAGCAAGGTCATGAAAAACTGTTTTTT. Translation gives CSVEGRGQQGHEKLFF.

The CDR3 region has the DNA TGTGCCAGCAGTTTGGCCCCTGGGGCGGGGGGTAACGAGCAGTACTTC. Protein product: CASSLAPGAGGNEQYF. The V gene is TRBV27, the J gene TRBJ2-7, with 8 bases fitting TRBD2. The ends lost 3 bases at V and 5 bases at J; junction bases unmatched: 12. Per germline, CDR1 MNHEY and CDR2 SMNVEV (reference sequence). The CDR3 contains 16 residues.

CDR3 coding DNA: TGTGCCAGCAGTTATGGACATCCCTCCTACAATGAGCAGTTCTTC. It is translated as CASSYGHPSYNEQFF. V and J are TRBV27 and TRBJ2-1; D possibly corresponds to TRBD1 (5 bases). Trimming pared 4 bases from V and 0 bases from J, leaving 10 bases between. This CDR3 has 15 amino acids. Germline V gene data show CDR1 as MNHEY and CDR2 as SMNVEV (reference sequence).

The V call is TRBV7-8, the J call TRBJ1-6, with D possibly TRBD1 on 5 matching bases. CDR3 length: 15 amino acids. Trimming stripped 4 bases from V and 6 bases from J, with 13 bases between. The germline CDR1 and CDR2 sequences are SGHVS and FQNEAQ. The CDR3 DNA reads TGTGCCAGCAGCTCCCTGACAGTTGGTAATTCACCCCTCCACTTT. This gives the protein CASSSLTVGNSPLHF.

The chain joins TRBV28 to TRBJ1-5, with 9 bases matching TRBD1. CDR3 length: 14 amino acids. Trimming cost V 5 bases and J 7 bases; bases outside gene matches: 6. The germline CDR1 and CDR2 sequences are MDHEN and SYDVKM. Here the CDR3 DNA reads TGTGCCAGCAGTCCAGGACAGGGGCAACAGCCCCAGCATTTT. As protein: CASSPGQGQQPQHF.

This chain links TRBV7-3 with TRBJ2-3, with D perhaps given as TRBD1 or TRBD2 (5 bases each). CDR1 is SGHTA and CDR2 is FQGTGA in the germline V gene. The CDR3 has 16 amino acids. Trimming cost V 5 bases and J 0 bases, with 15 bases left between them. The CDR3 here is CASSLFIGASTDTQYF. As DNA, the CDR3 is TGTGCCAGCAGCCTATTCATCGGGGCCAGCACAGATACGCAGTATTTT.

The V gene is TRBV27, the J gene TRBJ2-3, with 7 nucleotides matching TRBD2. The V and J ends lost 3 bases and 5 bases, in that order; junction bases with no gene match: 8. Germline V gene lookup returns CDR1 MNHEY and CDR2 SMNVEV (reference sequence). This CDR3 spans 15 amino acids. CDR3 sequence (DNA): TGTGCCAGCAGTTTGGGGCGGGGGTGGGGAGATACGCAGTATTTT. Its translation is CASSLGRGWGDTQYF.

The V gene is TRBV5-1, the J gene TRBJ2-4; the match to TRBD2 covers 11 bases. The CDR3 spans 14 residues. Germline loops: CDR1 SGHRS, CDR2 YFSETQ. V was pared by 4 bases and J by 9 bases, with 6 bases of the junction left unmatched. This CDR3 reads CASSLAGGLGIQYF. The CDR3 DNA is TGCGCCAGCAGCCTAGCGGGAGGTCTGGGCATTCAGTACTTC. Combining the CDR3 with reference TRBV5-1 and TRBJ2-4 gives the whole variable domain KAGVTQTPRYLIKTRGQQVTLSCSPISGHRSVSWYQQTPGQGLQFLFEYFSETQRNKGNFPGRFSGRQFSNSRSEMNVSTLELGDSALYLCASSLAGGLGIQYFGAGTRLSVL.

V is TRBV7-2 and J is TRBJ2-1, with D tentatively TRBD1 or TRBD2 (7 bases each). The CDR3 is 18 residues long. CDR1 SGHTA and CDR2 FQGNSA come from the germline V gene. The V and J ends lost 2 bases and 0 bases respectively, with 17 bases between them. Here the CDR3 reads CASSLSGTVWSSYNEQFF. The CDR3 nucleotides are TGTGCCAGCAGCTTAAGCGGGACAGTCTGGAGCTCCTACAATGAGCAGTTCTTC.

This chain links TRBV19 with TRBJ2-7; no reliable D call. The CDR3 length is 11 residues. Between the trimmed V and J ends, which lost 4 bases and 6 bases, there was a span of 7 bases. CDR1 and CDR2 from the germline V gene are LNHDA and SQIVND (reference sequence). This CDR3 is CASSSIGEQYF. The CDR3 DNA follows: TGTGCCAGTAGTAGCATAGGCGAGCAGTACTTC.

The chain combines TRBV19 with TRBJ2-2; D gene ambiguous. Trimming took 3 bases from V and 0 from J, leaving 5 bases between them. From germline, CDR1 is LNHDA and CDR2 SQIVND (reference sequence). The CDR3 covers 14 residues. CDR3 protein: CASSIGANTGELFF. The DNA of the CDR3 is TGTGCCAGTAGTATTGGTGCGAACACCGGGGAGCTGTTTTTT.

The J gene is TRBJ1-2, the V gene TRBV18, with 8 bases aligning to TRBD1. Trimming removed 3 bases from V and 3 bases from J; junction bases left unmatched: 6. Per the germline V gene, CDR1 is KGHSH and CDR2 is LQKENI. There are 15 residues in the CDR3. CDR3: CASSPDRDWDYGYTF. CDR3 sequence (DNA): TGTGCCAGCTCACCGGACAGGGATTGGGACTATGGCTACACCTTC. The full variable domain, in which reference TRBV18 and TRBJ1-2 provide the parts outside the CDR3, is NAGVMQNPRHLVRRRGQEARLRCSPMKGHSHVYWYRQLPEEGLKFMVYLQKENIIDESGMPKERFSAEFPKEGPSILRIQQVVRGDSAAYFCASSPDRDWDYGYTFGSGTRLTVV.

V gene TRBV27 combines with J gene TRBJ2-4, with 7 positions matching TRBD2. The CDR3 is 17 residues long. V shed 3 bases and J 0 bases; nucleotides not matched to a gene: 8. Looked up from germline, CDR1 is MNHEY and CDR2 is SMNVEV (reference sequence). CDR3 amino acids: CASSFQGGWLAKNIQYF. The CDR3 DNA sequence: TGTGCCAGCAGTTTCCAGGGAGGGTGGTTAGCCAAAAACATTCAGTACTTC.

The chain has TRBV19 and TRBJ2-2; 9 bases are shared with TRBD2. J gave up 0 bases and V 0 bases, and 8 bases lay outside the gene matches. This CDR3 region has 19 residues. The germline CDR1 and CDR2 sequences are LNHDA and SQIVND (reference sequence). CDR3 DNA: TGTGCCAGTAGTATAGAGCGGGAGGGCCGCCTTACGAACACCGGGGAGCTGTTTTTT. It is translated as CASSIEREGRLTNTGELFF.

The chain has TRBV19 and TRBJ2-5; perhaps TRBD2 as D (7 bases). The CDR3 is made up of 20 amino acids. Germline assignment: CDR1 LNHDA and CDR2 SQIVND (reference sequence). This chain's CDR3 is CTPVGWEDSITGGPGETQYF. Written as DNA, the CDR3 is TGTACACCAGTAGGATGGGAGGACAGCATAACCGGGGGGCCTGGCGAGACCCAGTACTTC.

In DNA form, the CDR3 reads TGTGCCAGCCAGGGCCAAGAGACCCAGTACTTC. This translates into CASQGQETQYF. The V gene is TRBV6-1, the J gene TRBJ2-5, with D perhaps matching TRBD1 (5 bases). The CDR3 extends over 11 amino acids. In germline, CDR1 is MNHNS, CDR2 SASEGT. The germline V and J ends were trimmed by 8 bases and 1 base, with 5 bases remaining between them.

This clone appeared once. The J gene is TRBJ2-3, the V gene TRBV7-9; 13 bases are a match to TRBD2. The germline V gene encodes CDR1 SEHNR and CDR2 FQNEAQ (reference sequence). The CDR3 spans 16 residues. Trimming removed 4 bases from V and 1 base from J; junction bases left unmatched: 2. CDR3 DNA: TGTGCCAGCAGCTCGGGACTAGCGGGGCGCACAGATACGCAGTATTTT. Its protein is CASSSGLAGRTDTQYF.

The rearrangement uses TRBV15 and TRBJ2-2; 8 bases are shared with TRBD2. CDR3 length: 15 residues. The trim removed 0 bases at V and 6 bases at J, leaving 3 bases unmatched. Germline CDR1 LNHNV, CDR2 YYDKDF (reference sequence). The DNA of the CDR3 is TGTGCCACCAGCAGAGACGGGACTAGGTCCGGGGAGCTGTTTTTT. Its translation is CATSRDGTRSGELFF.